Presented here are 20 T cell receptor beta chains from one specimen sequenced in a study of OX40 agonist ivuxolimab in advanced cancers. Assay used: immunoSEQ multiplex PCR; TCRdb lists only in-frame clones, some missing. The sample yields 12,000 or so clones, approximately 61% seen once. The sample consisted of CD4+ or CD8+ T cells sorted from blood, taken in a trial of the OX40 agonist ivuxolimab. All receptors derive from an adult with an advanced solid tumor such as melanoma, head and neck, liver or kidney cancer.

The chain combines TRBV15 with TRBJ2-1; possible D gene TRBD1, 5 bases. Deletions cut 0 bases from V and 1 base from J, with 10 bases between. CDR1 is LNHNV, CDR2 YYDKDF, per germline (reference sequence). The CDR3 runs to 16 residues. The CDR3 DNA follows: TGTGCCACCAGCAGAGAAGGGGCGGATTCCTACAATGAGCAGTTCTTC. It is translated as CATSREGADSYNEQFF. Using reference TRBV15 and TRBJ2-1 for the parts outside the CDR3, the full variable domain is DAMVIQNPRYQVTQFGKPVTLSCSQTLNHNVMYWYQQKSSQAPKLLFHYYDKDFNNEADTPDNFQSRRPNTSFCFLDIRSPGLGDTAMYLCATSREGADSYNEQFFGPGTRLTVL.

The chain combines TRBV14 with TRBJ2-5; D not certain. This CDR3 has 15 amino acids. Germline V gives CDR1 SGHDN, CDR2 FVKESK. V was cut by 0 bases and J by 1 base, with 9 bases left in between. The CDR3 here is CASSQDRRIQETQYF. The CDR3 DNA follows: TGTGCCAGCAGCCAAGATAGACGGATCCAAGAGACCCAGTACTTC.

The gene calls are TRBV27 and TRBJ2-1; D is possibly TRBD1 (6 bases). Trimming shortened V by 8 bases and J by 4 bases, and 12 bases separated the two germline ends. Germline CDR1 MNHEY, CDR2 SMNVEV (reference sequence). This CDR3 spans 13 amino acids. In DNA form, the CDR3 reads TGTGCCAGCGGACATCAGGGGTACAATGAGCAGTTCTTC. It is translated as CASGHQGYNEQFF.

The chain's CDR3 is CASSQLLGSFGYTF. CDR3 in DNA: TGTGCCAGCAGCCAATTGCTGGGATCTTTTGGCTACACCTTC. This rearrangement joins TRBV16 to TRBJ1-2, with D uncertain. Per germline, CDR1 KGHSY and CDR2 FQNENV. Trimming cost V 1 base and J 7 bases, with 13 bases left between them. The CDR3 has 14 amino acids.

This sequence joins TRBV5-5 and TRBJ1-6, with 10 bases identical to TRBD1. The J segment lost 9 bases and the V segment lost 3 bases, leaving 3 bases of the junction unmatched. The CDR3 has 14 residues. Germline V gives CDR1 SGHKS, CDR2 YYEKEE (reference sequence). The CDR3 DNA follows: TGTGCCAGCAGCTCGTGGGACAGGGGTTCACCCCTCCACTTT. Its protein is CASSSWDRGSPLHF.

V and J are TRBV4-3 and TRBJ2-2; D is uncertain. The length of the CDR3 is 15 residues. V was cut by 3 bases and J by 1 base, with 9 bases left in between. Germline V CDR1 and CDR2: LGHNA, YSLEER. For the CDR3, the DNA is TGCGCCAGCAGCCAGGGCGCAGGGAACACCGGGGAGCTGTTTTTT. Its translation is CASSQGAGNTGELFF.

CDR3 sequence (DNA): TGTGCCAGTAGTATAGGGGCACCGCCACGCACAGATACGCAGTATTTT. Translating it yields CASSIGAPPRTDTQYF. The rearrangement uses TRBV19 and TRBJ2-3; D remains ambiguous. This CDR3 region has 16 residues. Between the trimmed V and J ends, which lost 1 base and 1 base, there was a span of 12 bases. Germline lookup yields CDR1 LNHDA and CDR2 SQIVND (reference sequence).

This clone has just one count. The V and J genes are TRBV15 and TRBJ2-4; 7 positions match TRBD1. Germline CDR1 and CDR2: LNHNV and YYDKDF (reference sequence). The J segment lost 1 base and the V segment lost 0 bases, leaving 6 bases of the junction unmatched. The CDR3 is made up of 17 amino acids. The CDR3: CATSRDKGAGAKNIQYF. The CDR3, as DNA: TGTGCCACCAGCAGAGATAAGGGGGCAGGGGCCAAAAACATTCAGTACTTC.

The V and J genes are TRBV7-9 and TRBJ1-1; a weak D match, TRBD1 (5 bases). Germline CDR1 is SEHNR and CDR2 is FQNEAQ (reference sequence). Trimming shortened V by 5 bases and J by 6 bases, and 10 bases separated the two germline ends. CDR3 length: 12 residues. The DNA for the CDR3 is TGTGCCAGCAGCCATCAGGGTCCTGAAGCTTTCTTT. Amino acids: CASSHQGPEAFF.

This clone was counted once. The chain couples TRBV28 to TRBJ2-5; D gene ambiguous. Trimming cost V 6 bases and J 1 base, with 15 bases left between them. CDR1 and CDR2 (germline): MDHEN, SYDVKM. This CDR3 spans 15 amino acids. This CDR3 reads CASRPLRESQETQYF. The CDR3, as DNA: TGTGCCAGCAGACCGCTGCGCGAATCCCAAGAGACCCAGTACTTC.

CDR3 residues: CASSPSGSTDTQYF. The CDR3 DNA reads TGTGCCAGCAGCCCTAGCGGGAGCACAGATACGCAGTATTTT. The chain employs TRBV9 and TRBJ2-3; TRBD2 matches at 8 bases. The CDR3 contains 14 residues. The V and J ends lost 4 bases and 0 bases, in that order; junction bases with no gene match: 1. Germline lookup yields CDR1 SGDLS and CDR2 YYNGEE. Together with reference TRBV9 and TRBJ2-3, the CDR3 gives the full variable domain: DSGVTQTPKHLITATGQRVTLRCSPRSGDLSVYWYQQSLDQGLQFLIQYYNGEERAKGNILERFSAQQFPDLHSELNLSSLELGDSALYFCASSPSGSTDTQYFGPGTRLTVL.

The chain has TRBV7-3 and TRBJ2-1; D is uncertain. The V and J ends lost 1 base and 0 bases respectively, with 13 bases between them. The CDR3 is made up of 17 amino acids. Germline V CDR1 and CDR2: SGHTA, FQGTGA. The DNA for the CDR3 is TGTGCCAGCAGCTTAATCCCCTACCCTAGCTCCTACAATGAGCAGTTCTTC. As protein: CASSLIPYPSSYNEQFF. Combining the CDR3 with reference TRBV7-3 and TRBJ2-1 gives the whole variable domain GAGVSQTPSNKVTEKGKYVELRCDPISGHTALYWYRQSLGQGPEFLIYFQGTGAADDSGLPNDRFFAVRPEGSVSTLKIQRTERGDSAVYLCASSLIPYPSSYNEQFFGPGTRLTVL.

In its sample, this clone ranks as medium-sized (0.01 to 0.1%). This chain joins TRBV19 and TRBJ1-2, with no clear D. Germline CDR1 and CDR2: LNHDA and SQIVND (reference sequence). This CDR3 is built from 13 residues. V shed 6 bases and J shed 8 bases, with 16 bases lying between them. CDR3 region: CASSQPDPRGYTF. In DNA form, the CDR3 reads TGTGCCAGTAGCCAGCCAGACCCGAGGGGCTACACCTTC.

The chain carries TRBV28 and TRBJ2-5; 7 bases are shared with TRBD1. The CDR3 length is 16 residues. Trimming at V came to 3 bases and at J to 1 base, leaving 8 bases not matched to a gene. Germline V lookup: CDR1 MDHEN, CDR2 SYDVKM. The DNA of the CDR3 is TGTGCCAGCAGTTTCTGGAAGGGGACAGCCCAAGAGACCCAGTACTTC. It translates to CASSFWKGTAQETQYF.

Details on this clone: This sample includes further DNA sequences coding for the same CDR3. The genes are TRBV6-1 and TRBJ2-7; D uncertain. The V end was cut by 3 bases, the J end by 0 bases, with 6 bases between. Germline V lookup: CDR1 MNHNS, CDR2 SASEGT. The CDR3 totals 13 residues. CDR3 nucleotide sequence: TGTGCCAGCAGTGACTACGGCTCCTACGAGCAGTACTTC. Its protein product is CASSDYGSYEQYF.

Note on this clone: Other DNA variants within this sample encode the same CDR3. This chain joins TRBV4-3 and TRBJ2-3; D gene ambiguous. Germline-derived CDR1 and CDR2 are LGHNA and YSLEER. V was cut by 0 bases and J by 3 bases, with 10 bases left in between. The CDR3 contains 15 residues. CDR3 DNA: TGCGCCAGCAGCCAAGATCGAGTGGGGACAGATACGCAGTATTTT. As protein: CASSQDRVGTDTQYF.

This clone is judged medium-sized (0.01 to 0.1%). The V call is TRBV30, the J call TRBJ2-7; 8 nucleotides line up with TRBD1. From germline, CDR1 is GTSNPN and CDR2 SVGIG (reference sequence). After removal of 0 bases from V and 1 base from J, the junction contained 8 bases not matched to a gene. This CDR3 contains 16 residues. The CDR3 sequence: CAWSVLIGQGSYEQYF. The CDR3 region has the DNA TGTGCCTGGAGTGTACTAATAGGACAGGGTTCCTACGAGCAGTACTTC.

The chain couples TRBV19 to TRBJ1-2; possibly TRBD1 for D (5 bases). Germline CDR1 is LNHDA and CDR2 is SQIVND (reference sequence). CDR3 length: 12 residues. The ends were cut back, 10 bases at V and 4 bases at J, with 13 bases in the middle. The CDR3 sequence is CATSEGFYGYTF. The CDR3 DNA follows: TGTGCCACCTCAGAGGGGTTCTATGGCTACACCTTC.

The rearrangement uses TRBV28 and TRBJ1-6; no definite D call. The length of the CDR3 is 13 residues. Germline V CDR1 and CDR2: MDHEN, SYDVKM. V shed 11 bases and J shed 3 bases, with 11 bases lying between them. CDR3 in amino acids: CAADRGYNSPLHF. CDR3 nucleotide sequence: TGTGCCGCAGACCGGGGCTATAATTCACCCCTCCACTTT.

This clone was recorded once. The genes are TRBV19 and TRBJ2-1, with D hard to call. The V and J ends lost 3 bases and 8 bases respectively, with 23 bases between them. Per the germline V gene, CDR1 is LNHDA and CDR2 is SQIVND (reference sequence). The CDR3 is 17 residues long. CDR3 sequence: CASSIIVGLEMVYEQFF. The CDR3 DNA sequence: TGTGCCAGTAGTATTATTGTTGGCCTGGAGATGGTCTATGAGCAGTTCTTC.